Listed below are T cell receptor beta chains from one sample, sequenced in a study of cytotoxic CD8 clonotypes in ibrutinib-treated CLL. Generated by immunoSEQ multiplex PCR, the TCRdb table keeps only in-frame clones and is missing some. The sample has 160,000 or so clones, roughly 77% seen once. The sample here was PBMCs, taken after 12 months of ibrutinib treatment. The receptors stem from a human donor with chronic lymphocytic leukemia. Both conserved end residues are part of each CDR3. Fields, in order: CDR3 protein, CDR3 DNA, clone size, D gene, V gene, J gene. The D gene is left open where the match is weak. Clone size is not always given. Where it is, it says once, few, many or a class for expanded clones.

CASSLAPPGTGISGNTIYF	TGTGCCAGCAGTTTAGCCCCACCCGGGACAGGTATCTCTGGAAACACCATATATTTT	NA	TRBD1	TRBV28	TRBJ1-3
CATPLVSSGTGGSYNEQFF	TGTGCCACCCCCCTGGTGTCTAGCGGGACCGGGGGGAGTTACAATGAGCAGTTCTTC	NA	TRBD2	TRBV2	TRBJ2-1
CAISERDYGYTF	TGTGCCATCAGTGAGAGGGACTATGGCTACACCTTC	few	NA	TRBV10-3	TRBJ1-2
CASSDLRDRVNEAFF	TGTGCCAGCAGTGACCTTCGGGACAGGGTCAATGAAGCTTTCTTT	NA	TRBD1	TRBV6-4	TRBJ1-1
CASSPGLAGTDTQYF	TGCGCCAGCAGCCCGGGACTAGCGGGGACAGATACGCAGTATTTT	NA	TRBD2	TRBV4-3	TRBJ2-3
CASAGGESNQPQHF	TGTGCCAGCGCGGGCGGGGAGAGCAATCAGCCCCAGCATTTT	NA	NA	TRBV10-3	TRBJ1-5
CASSLPESPEQYF	TGTGCCAGCAGTTTACCGGAGTCGCCCGAGCAGTACTTC	NA	NA	TRBV28	TRBJ2-7
CATHSSGSSYEQYF	TGTGCCACCCATTCTAGCGGGAGCTCCTACGAGCAGTACTTC	NA	TRBD2	TRBV25-1	TRBJ2-7
CASSLKENTNYGYTF	TGTGCCAGCAGTTTAAAGGAGAACACTAACTATGGCTACACCTTC	NA	NA	TRBV27	TRBJ1-2
CASSVRGVDEQFF	TGTGCCAGCAGTGTACGAGGGGTCGATGAGCAGTTCTTC	NA	NA	TRBV2	TRBJ2-1
CAWGIRGLNEKLFF	TGTGCCTGGGGCATCAGGGGCCTTAATGAAAAACTGTTTTTT	NA	NA	TRBV30	TRBJ1-4
CASQEEQSGAQYF	TGTGCCAGCCAGGAGGAACAGTCTGGGGCCCAGTACTTC	few	NA	TRBV2	TRBJ2-5
CASSVRIGPAETQYF	TGTGCCAGCAGTGTCAGAATCGGTCCCGCAGAGACCCAGTACTTC	NA	NA	TRBV25-1	TRBJ2-5
CASSILGPGTSGSVYNEQFF	TGTGCCAGCAGCATACTAGGCCCCGGGACTAGCGGGAGTGTTTACAATGAGCAGTTCTTC	NA	TRBD2	TRBV11-3	TRBJ2-1
CSGLRPPDTQYF	TGCAGCGGGCTGAGACCCCCAGATACGCAGTATTTT	NA	NA	TRBV29-1	TRBJ2-3
CASSQDRGNTDTQYF	TGTGCCAGCAGCCAGGACAGGGGGAACACAGATACGCAGTATTTT	NA	TRBD1	TRBV4-2	TRBJ2-3
CASSSAYRGPTYNEQFF	TGTGCCAGCAGTTCTGCCTACAGGGGGCCTACCTACAATGAGCAGTTCTTC	NA	TRBD1	TRBV27	TRBJ2-1
CASRPGLAGGRNTGELFF	TGTGCCAGTCGCCCGGGACTAGCGGGAGGGCGAAACACCGGGGAGCTGTTTTTT	NA	TRBD2	TRBV19	TRBJ2-2
CASSFGANQGETQYF	TGCGCCAGCAGCTTTGGGGCCAACCAAGGGGAGACCCAGTACTTC	NA	NA	TRBV5-1	TRBJ2-5
CAWSGSTGELFF	TGTGCCTGGAGTGGATCCACCGGGGAGCTGTTTTTT	NA	NA	TRBV30	TRBJ2-2
CASSWGRDRAGYTF	TGTGCCAGCAGTTGGGGCAGAGACAGGGCGGGCTACACCTTC	NA	TRBD1	TRBV6-5	TRBJ1-2
CASSQGLAGRRGGNTIYF	TGCGCCAGCAGCCAAGGTTTAGCAGGGAGAAGAGGTGGAAACACCATATATTTT	few	NA	TRBV4-1	TRBJ1-3
CASSSFYEQYF	TGTGCCAGCAGTTCATTCTACGAGCAGTACTTC	NA	NA	TRBV28	TRBJ2-7
CASSLNLAGGPVETQYF	TGCGCCAGCAGCTTGAACCTAGCGGGAGGGCCTGTTGAGACCCAGTACTTC	NA	TRBD2	TRBV5-1	TRBJ2-5
CASSPNWGETQYF	TGTGCCAGCTCACCCAACTGGGGGGAGACCCAGTACTTC	once	NA	TRBV18	TRBJ2-5
CASRAGTGYPIEQFF	TGTGCCAGCAGGGCCGGGACAGGGTATCCAATCGAGCAGTTCTTC	NA	TRBD1	TRBV28	TRBJ2-1
CASSLTVGVNQPQHF	TGTGCCAGCAGCTTAACGGTCGGAGTCAATCAGCCCCAGCATTTT	once	NA	TRBV7-3	TRBJ1-5
CASSVSGQGEAFF	TGTGCCAGCAGCGTGTCCGGACAGGGCGAAGCTTTCTTT	NA	TRBD1	TRBV9	TRBJ1-1
CAWSDRDRGAQAQYF	TGTGCCTGGAGTGACCGGGACAGGGGCGCCCAGGCCCAGTACTTC	few	TRBD1	TRBV30	TRBJ2-5
CASSLEGLSSYNEQFF	TGTGCCAGCAGCTTGGAAGGCCTTAGCTCCTACAATGAGCAGTTCTTC	NA	NA	TRBV7-9	TRBJ2-1
CASSLISGANVLTF	TGTGCCAGCAGCTTAATTTCTGGGGCCAACGTCCTGACTTTC	once	NA	TRBV9	TRBJ2-6
CASRPRRYGGYGYTF	TGTGCCAGCAGGCCGCGCAGGTACGGAGGCTATGGCTACACCTTC	NA	NA	TRBV27	TRBJ1-2
CASSLATNYEQYF	TGTGCCAGCAGCTTAGCGACAAACTACGAGCAGTACTTC	NA	NA	TRBV7-9	TRBJ2-7
CASSQARGQGDEQYF	TGTGCCAGCAGCCAGGCCCGGGGACAGGGCGACGAGCAGTACTTC	NA	TRBD1	TRBV4-2	TRBJ2-7
CASSYIEGRNYGYTF	TGTGCCAGCAGCTATATAGAGGGTCGGAACTATGGCTACACCTTC	NA	NA	TRBV7-2	TRBJ1-2
CASSLGAPLEGGELFF	TGCGCCAGCAGCTTGGGGGCCCCCCTCGAAGGGGGTGAGCTGTTTTTT	NA	NA	TRBV5-1	TRBJ2-2
CASSPGQGYTGELFF	TGTGCCAGCAGCCCGGGACAGGGATACACCGGGGAGCTGTTTTTT	NA	TRBD1	TRBV11-3	TRBJ2-2
CASSQLTGVTEAFF	TGTGCCAGCAGCCAACTAACAGGGGTCACTGAAGCTTTCTTT	NA	TRBD1	TRBV14	TRBJ1-1
CASSQDRSVSEAFF	TGTGCCAGCAGCCAAGATAGGAGCGTTAGTGAAGCTTTCTTT	few	NA	TRBV4-2	TRBJ1-1
CASSYRQGVETQYF	TGTGCCAGCAGTTACCGACAGGGAGTAGAGACCCAGTACTTC	once	TRBD1	TRBV6-5	TRBJ2-5
CASSIGGPNYGYTF	TGCGCCAGCAGCATCGGGGGCCCAAACTATGGCTACACCTTC	NA	NA	TRBV4-3	TRBJ1-2
CASSLTGTFYGYTF	TGTGCCAGTAGCCTGACAGGGACGTTCTATGGCTACACCTTC	NA	TRBD1	TRBV19	TRBJ1-2
CSVASTSRDQPQHF	TGCAGCGTTGCGAGCACGTCCCGGGATCAGCCCCAGCATTTT	NA	NA	TRBV29-1	TRBJ1-5
CASRTGDYGYTF	TGTGCCAGTAGGACAGGGGACTATGGCTACACCTTC	NA	TRBD1	TRBV19	TRBJ1-2
CASSWGGLATRSTDTQYF	TGTGCCAGCAGCTGGGGAGGACTAGCGACCCGTAGCACAGATACGCAGTATTTT	NA	TRBD2	TRBV5-4	TRBJ2-3
CATSIAAGGTDTQYF	TGTGCCACCAGCATTGCAGCGGGGGGCACAGATACGCAGTATTTT	NA	TRBD2	TRBV15	TRBJ2-3
CASSQDYRSGATNEKLFF	TGTGCCAGCAGCCAAGATTACCGTTCAGGGGCTACTAATGAAAAACTGTTTTTT	NA	NA	TRBV14	TRBJ1-4
CASSFTAHEQYF	TGTGCCAGCAGCTTTACCGCCCACGAGCAGTACTTC	NA	NA	TRBV7-2	TRBJ2-7
CAINDRDGPVSPLHF	TGTGCCATTAACGACAGGGACGGGCCCGTTTCACCCCTCCACTTT	NA	TRBD1	TRBV10-3	TRBJ1-6
CASSPSGNTIYF	TGTGCCAGCTCACCATCTGGAAACACCATATATTTT	few	NA	TRBV18	TRBJ1-3
CASSPYGRDTEAFF	TGTGCCAGCAGTCCGTACGGAAGGGACACTGAAGCTTTCTTT	NA	NA	TRBV28	TRBJ1-1